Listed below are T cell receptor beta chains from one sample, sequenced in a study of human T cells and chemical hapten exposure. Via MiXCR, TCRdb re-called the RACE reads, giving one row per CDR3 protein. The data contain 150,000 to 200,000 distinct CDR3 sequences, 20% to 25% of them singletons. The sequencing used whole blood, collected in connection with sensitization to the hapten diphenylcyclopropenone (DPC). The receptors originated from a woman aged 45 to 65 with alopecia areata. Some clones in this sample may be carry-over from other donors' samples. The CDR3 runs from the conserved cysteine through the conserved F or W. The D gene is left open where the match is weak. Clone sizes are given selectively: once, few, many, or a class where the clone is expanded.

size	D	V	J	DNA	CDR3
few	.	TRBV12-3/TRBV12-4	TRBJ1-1	TGTGCCAGCAGTTTGACGGAGGGGTCGGCTTTCTTT	CASSLTEGSAFF
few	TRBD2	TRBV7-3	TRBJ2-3	TGTGCCAGCAGCTTACTAGCGGGAGGACCAGATACGCAGTATTTT	CASSLLAGGPDTQYF
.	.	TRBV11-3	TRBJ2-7	TGTGCCAGCAGCTTAGTTGGGGGGCCACTCTACGAGCAGTACTTC	CASSLVGGPLYEQYF
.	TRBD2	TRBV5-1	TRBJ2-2	TGCGCCAGCAGCTTGTCGACAGCGGGAAACGGGGAGCTGTTTTTT	CASSLSTAGNGELFF
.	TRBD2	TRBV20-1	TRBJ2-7	TGCAGTGCAATGGGGACTATGAACGCCGAGCAGTACTTC	CSAMGTMNAEQYF
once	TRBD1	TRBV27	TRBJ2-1	TGTGCCAGCAGTTACCCGGGACAGGGGCTTTACAATGAGCAGTTCTTC	CASSYPGQGLYNEQFF
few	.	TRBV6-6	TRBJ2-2	TGTGCCAGCAGTTACGTGGCTCCTAGGGGCGGGGAGCTGTTTTTT	CASSYVAPRGGELFF
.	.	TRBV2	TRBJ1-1	TGTGCCAGCAGTGAAATCCGGGCCTCGAACACTGAAGCTTTCTTT	CASSEIRASNTEAFF
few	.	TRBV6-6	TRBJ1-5	TGTGCCAGCAACCCCAGGGCGAGCAATCAGCCCCAGCATTTT	CASNPRASNQPQHF
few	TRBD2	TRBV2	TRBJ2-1	TGTGCCAGCAGTGCCGGGACTACCTACAATGAGCAGTTCTTC	CASSAGTTYNEQFF
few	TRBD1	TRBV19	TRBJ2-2	TGTGCCAGTAGTAACTCCGGGACAGGGCTTAACACCGGGGAGCTGTTTTTT	CASSNSGTGLNTGELFF
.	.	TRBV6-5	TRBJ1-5	TGTGCCAGCAGTTACTCCGGGGTCAATCAGCCCCAGCATTTT	CASSYSGVNQPQHF
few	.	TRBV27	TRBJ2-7	TGTGCCAGCAGTGATCTGCAGGGAGGACGCGAGCAGTACTTC	CASSDLQGGREQYF
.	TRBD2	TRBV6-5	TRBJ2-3	TGTGCCAGCGGGAGGGCAGATACGCAGTATTTT	CASGRADTQYF
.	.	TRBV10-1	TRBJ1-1	TGCGCCAGCAGTTCCCGACAGAACACTGAAGCTTTCTTT	CASSSRQNTEAFF
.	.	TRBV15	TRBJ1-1	TGTGCCACCAGCAGAGATGGGGCAGCGGCTGAAGCTTTCTTT	CATSRDGAAAEAFF
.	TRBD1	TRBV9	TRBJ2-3	TGTGCCAGCAGCGTAGGGGGAGGACAGGGAAGAACAGATACGCAGTATTTT	CASSVGGGQGRTDTQYF
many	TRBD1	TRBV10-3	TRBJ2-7	TGTGCCATCAGTATCTCGGGACAGAAAACCTACGAGCAGTACTTC	CAISISGQKTYEQYF
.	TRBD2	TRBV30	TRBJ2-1	TGTGCCTGGAATCGGGGACTAGCGGGAGTCAATGAGCAGTTCTTC	CAWNRGLAGVNEQFF
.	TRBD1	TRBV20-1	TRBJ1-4	TGCAGTGCTAGGGCAGGGGGCATCACTAATGAAAAACTGTTTTTT	CSARAGGITNEKLFF
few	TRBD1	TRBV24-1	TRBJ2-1	TGTGCCACCATGAGGGACAGGGCTAACAATGAGCAGTTCTTC	CATMRDRANNEQFF
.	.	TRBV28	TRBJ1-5	TGTGCCAGCAGTTGGGCGACGAGTCAGCCCCAGCATTTT	CASSWATSQPQHF
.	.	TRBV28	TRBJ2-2	TGTGCCAGCAGTTTACCTAGAATGGGAGCCGGGGAGCTGTTTTTT	CASSLPRMGAGELFF
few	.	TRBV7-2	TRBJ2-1	TGTGCCAGCAGCTCACGGGAGAAGGGGAATAATGAGCAGTTCTTC	CASSSREKGNNEQFF
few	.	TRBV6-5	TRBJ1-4	TGTGCCAGCAGTTACTCGTACGGAACAACTAATGAAAAACTGTTTTTT	CASSYSYGTTNEKLFF
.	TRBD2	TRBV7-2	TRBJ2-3	TGTGCCAGCATCAAGCGGGAGGCACAAGATACGCAGTATTTT	CASIKREAQDTQYF
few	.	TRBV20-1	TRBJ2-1	TGCAGTGCTAGAGTTGGTGGCCCCACACGTGAGCAGTTCTTC	CSARVGGPTREQFF
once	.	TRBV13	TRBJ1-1	TGTGCCAGCAGCTACACCACTGAAGCTTTCTTT	CASSYTTEAFF
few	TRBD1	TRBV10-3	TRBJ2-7	TGTGCCACAGGGGACAGGGTAAACGAGCAGTACTTC	CATGDRVNEQYF
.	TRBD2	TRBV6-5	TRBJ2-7	TGTGCCAGCAGCGCCCTAGCGGGAGGGCCGTACGAGCAGTACTTC	CASSALAGGPYEQYF
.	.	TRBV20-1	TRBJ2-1	TGCAGTGCTAGAGAATACAATGAGCAGTTCTTC	CSAREYNEQFF
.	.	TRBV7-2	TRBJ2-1	TGTGCCAGCAGCTTAGTGGGGGCTAGCAATGAGCAGTTCTTC	CASSLVGASNEQFF
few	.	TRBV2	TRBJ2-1	TGTGCCAGCAGTGAGGGACATATCTACAATGAGCAGTTCTTC	CASSEGHIYNEQFF
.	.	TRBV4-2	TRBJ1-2	TGTGCCAGCAGCCAGGGGGTCGGGTCGGTTGGCTACACCTTC	CASSQGVGSVGYTF
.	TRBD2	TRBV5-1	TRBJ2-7	TGCGCCAGCAGCTTGGGGGCGGGAGCCTACGAGCAGTACTTC	CASSLGAGAYEQYF
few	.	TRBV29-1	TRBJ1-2	TGCAGCGTTGAGGAGGGCTATGGCTACACCTTC	CSVEEGYGYTF
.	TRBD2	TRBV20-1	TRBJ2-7	TGCAGTGCTCAAGGACTAGCGGGAAGCCTGGACGAGCAGTACTTC	CSAQGLAGSLDEQYF
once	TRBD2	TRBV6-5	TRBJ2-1	TGTGCCAGCGGTTCCCCCCGACTAGCGGGCCTCTACAATGAGCAGTTCTTC	CASGSPRLAGLYNEQFF
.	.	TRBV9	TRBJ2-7	TGTGCCAGCAGTAAGGGCAGGGGATCCCACGAGCAGTACTTC	CASSKGRGSHEQYF
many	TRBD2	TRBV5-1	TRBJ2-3	TGCGCCAGCAGTTCCATCTCAGCGGGAGGGGGTACAGATACGCAGTATTTT	CASSSISAGGGTDTQYF
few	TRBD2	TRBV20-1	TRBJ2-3	TGCAGTGCCTTACTAGCGGGAAAGGCAGATACGCAGTATTTT	CSALLAGKADTQYF
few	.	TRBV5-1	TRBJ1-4	TGCGCCAGCAGAGACCTCATAGGGGAAAAACTGTTTTTT	CASRDLIGEKLFF
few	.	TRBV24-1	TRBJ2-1	TGTGCCACCAGTGATCCCGGTTTCCTCGACAATGAGCAGTTCTTC	CATSDPGFLDNEQFF
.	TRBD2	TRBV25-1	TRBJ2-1	TGTGCCAGCAGTACTTCTGGGCGGGAGGACCTATACAATGAGCAGTTCTTC	CASSTSGREDLYNEQFF
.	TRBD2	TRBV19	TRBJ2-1	TGTGCCAGTAGTAGGGGGGTAGCGGGGTTTTACAATGAGCAGTTCTTC	CASSRGVAGFYNEQFF
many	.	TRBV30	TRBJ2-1	TGTGCCTGGAGCTCAACCCGGGACTCGGTTCCCACTGAGCAGTTCTTC	CAWSSTRDSVPTEQFF
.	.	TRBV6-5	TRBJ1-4	TGTGCCAGCAGACAACGGGAGAGATTTGAAAAACTGTTTTTT	CASRQRERFEKLFF
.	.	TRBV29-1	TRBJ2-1	TGCAGCGTTGAGGTGGCGCGACCGGCGGCTCCCTCTACATACAATGAGCAGTTCTTC	CSVEVARPAAPSTYNEQFF
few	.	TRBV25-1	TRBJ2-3	TGTGCCAGCAGTGAATCGTGGGATACGCAGTATTTT	CASSESWDTQYF
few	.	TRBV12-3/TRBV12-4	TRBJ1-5	TGTGCCAGCAGTTTAACGGATCAGCCCCAGCATTTT	CASSLTDQPQHF
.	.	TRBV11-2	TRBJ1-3	TGTGCCAGCAGCTCAACCCGGGCCAGAAACACCATATATTTT	CASSSTRARNTIYF
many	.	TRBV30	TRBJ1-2	TGTGCCCTAGGGATTCACTATGGCTACACCTTC	CALGIHYGYTF
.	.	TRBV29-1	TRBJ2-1	TGCAGCGTTGACTCCCAGCTCAATGAGCAGTTCTTC	CSVDSQLNEQFF
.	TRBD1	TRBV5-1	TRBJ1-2	TGCGCCAGCAGCTTGGAAGCCGGGACAGGGGGCGCCCGGGGCTACACCTTC	CASSLEAGTGGARGYTF
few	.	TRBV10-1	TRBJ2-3	TGCGCCAGCAGTGATCGGCAGGGTTCAGATACGCAGTATTTT	CASSDRQGSDTQYF
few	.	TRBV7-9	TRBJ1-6	TGTGCCAGCAGCTCCCCCCGGGGGGGATCCAGGGTTAATTCACCCCTCCACTTT	CASSSPRGGSRVNSPLHF
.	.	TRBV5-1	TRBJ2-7	TGCGCCAGCAGCTTGGCCGGCTTTGAGGGCGAGCAGTACTTC	CASSLAGFEGEQYF
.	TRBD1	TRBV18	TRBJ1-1	TGTGCCAGCTCACCAGAAGACAGGGCGGTCACTGAAGCTTTCTTT	CASSPEDRAVTEAFF